What follows is one T cell receptor (beta chain) and its context. Its antigen is not yet known. Within one base of it there is no much larger clone, and no base qualities were kept. These data are taken from a study of OX40 agonist ivuxolimab in advanced cancers. Background for the entire study: Ivuxolimab was an agonistic, fully human IgG2 monoclonal antibody directed against OX40 (CD134), a costimulatory receptor. Intravenous ivuxolimab was administered to patients every 2 weeks at six dose levels: 0.01, 0.1, 0.3, 1.5, 3 and 10 mg/kg. Among the roughly 50 dose-escalation patients, approximately 20 had hepatocellular carcinoma, around 15 melanoma, 9 renal cell carcinoma and 9 head and neck cancer. A male proportion of approximately 83% and a mean age of around 60 years, ranging from 23 to 79, were recorded for the dose-escalation cohort. Prior anti-PD-1, anti-PD-L1 or anti-CTLA-4 therapy was permitted, and checkpoint inhibitors had been received by more than 35% of dose-escalation patients. Partial responses were achieved by three dose-escalation patients, of whom one had hepatocellular carcinoma and two had cutaneous melanoma. Peripheral TCRbeta sequencing was intended to test whether TCR sequence diversity was altered and clonal T-cell expansion was caused by ivuxolimab. The paper describes the monotherapy dose-escalation part (N of about 54 patients) of the phase I trial of ivuxolimab.

Genomic DNA was isolated from the sorted cells so that the TCRbeta CDR3 region could be sequenced. TCRbeta CDR3 regions were sequenced using the immunoSEQ Assay. The immuneACCESS repertoire file appears here via TCRdb, limited to in-frame rearrangements. These files lack a portion of the clones; in checked studies, under half of the deficit traces to unresolved V genes, and the cause of the others is not known. This sample comprises 35,000 to 40,000 clones, 85% to 90% of them detected only once. Clones ranked in the top ten supply approximately 2.4% of the sample. The trial excluded patients who had a history of autoimmune disease or were on systemic immunosuppression. Peripheral blood for TCR sequencing was drawn from every dose cohort at baseline, at cycle 4 day 1 and at cycle 7 day 1. The samples were taken from a phase I, first-in-human, multicenter, open-label dose-escalation trial of ivuxolimab. The trial enrolled adults with locally advanced or metastatic head and neck squamous cell, hepatocellular, melanoma or renal cell carcinoma. CD4+ and CD8+ T cells were sorted separately from peripheral blood before TCR sequencing.

What the study reported, not specific to this receptor: After ivuxolimab, expanded clones were on average more numerous among CD8+ T cells than among CD4+ T cells. Low levels of normalized T-cell clonal expansion were also seen in some patients who did not respond. In the 0.1-3.0 mg/kg groups, partial responders had among the lowest normalized peripheral clonal expansion, particularly in CD8+ T cells. At doses from 0.1 to 3.0 mg/kg, clonal expansion was seen in both CD4+ and CD8+ blood T cells between baseline and week 6. Antigen specificity was not determined for the clonally expanded peripheral T cells.

The starting material was CD4+ or CD8+ T cells sorted from blood, obtained in a trial of the OX40 agonist ivuxolimab. This receptor was obtained from an adult with an advanced solid tumor such as melanoma, head and neck, liver or kidney cancer.

This receptor carries the CDR3 CASSEGRTGNRNQPQHF. The DNA sequence is as follows: TGTGCCAGCAGTGAAGGTCGGACAGGGAACCGCAATCAGCCCCAGCATTTT. Rearrangement joined TRBV6-1 to TRBJ1-5; TRBD1 fits 8 bases in the junction. The germline V gene encodes CDR1 MNHNS and CDR2 SASEGT. The CDR3 contains 17 residues, cysteine and phenylalanine counted. Only CDR3 DNA remains: 51 bases, in frame from the first base. Ends trimmed: V by 1 base, J by 2 bases; bases unmatched to a gene: 7.